These 16 T cell receptor beta chains were all obtained from the same sample, sequenced in a study of cytomegalovirus exposure and HLA in healthy donors (TCRdb year 2017). Receptor libraries were prepared by the immunoSEQ multiplex PCR assay. The multiplex PCR relied on a mix of 60 forward primers for TCR Vbeta segments and 13 reverse primers for TCR Jbeta segments. TCRdb obtained this table from immuneACCESS and retained in-frame rearrangements with V and J assigned. These tables miss some clones; where compared with another copy, unresolved V genes account for less than half of the shortfall, and the remainder is unexplained. The sample yields roughly 120,000 clones; around two thirds were counted once. The top ten hold more than 8% of the sample. The sample comprised PBMCs. The receptor set was obtained from a woman in her forties in good health and CMV-seropositive.

The chain employs TRBV6-1 and TRBJ2-7, with no clear D. This CDR3 comprises 13 residues. Germline V gene lookup returns CDR1 MNHNS and CDR2 SASEGT. Trimming removed 7 bases at V and 0 bases at J, with 10 bases between. The CDR3 region has the DNA TGTGCCAGCATTGCGACACCCTCCTACGAGCAGTACTTC. Residues: CASIATPSYEQYF.

The chain is built from TRBV9 and TRBJ2-1; TRBD2 matches at 9 bases. CDR3 length equals 14 residues. Germline V gene sequence: CDR1 SGDLS, CDR2 YYNGEE. Trimming removed 4 bases from V and 8 bases from J; junction bases left unmatched: 7. Here the CDR3 DNA reads TGTGCCAGCAGCCTTTTAGCGGGAGAGGATGAGCAGTTCTTC. It specifies CASSLLAGEDEQFF.

The V gene is TRBV15, the J gene TRBJ2-2; possible D gene TRBD2, 5 bases. The germline gives CDR1 LNHNV, CDR2 YYDKDF (reference sequence). Trimming cost V 0 bases and J 4 bases, with 6 bases left between them. The CDR3 length is 14 residues. Here the CDR3 DNA reads TGTGCCACCAGCAGAGATACTAGCACCGGGGAGCTGTTTTTT. Its protein product is CATSRDTSTGELFF.

The rearrangement links TRBV27 to TRBJ2-7; 11 bases line up with TRBD1. Germline CDR1 MNHEY, CDR2 SMNVEV (reference sequence). The CDR3 covers 15 residues. Germline trimming cut 4 bases from V and 12 bases from J; bases unmatched to any gene: 14. DNA of the CDR3: TGTGCCAGCAGTTCCGCCGGGACAGGGGGACGATTGTCGTACTTC. This encodes CASSSAGTGGRLSYF.

The chain uses TRBV6-1 and TRBJ1-6, with TRBD1 matching over 7 bases. This CDR3 contains 15 residues. The V gene end was trimmed by 6 bases and the J gene end by 7 bases; junction bases not matched to a gene: 9. In germline, CDR1 is MNHNS, CDR2 SASEGT. The CDR3 here is CASSYSRGRNSPLHF. CDR3 nucleotide sequence: TGTGCCAGCAGCTACAGCAGGGGGAGAAATTCACCCCTCCACTTT.

This clone came up a few times. The chain joins TRBV5-8 to TRBJ2-2, with 7 nucleotides matching TRBD1. This CDR3 spans 14 amino acids. V lost 4 bases to trimming and J lost 2 bases; unmatched junction nucleotides: 2. Germline loops: CDR1 SGHTS, CDR2 YDEGEE. In DNA form, the CDR3 reads TGTGCCAGCAGCCGGGACAGAAACACCGGGGAGCTGTTTTTT. Amino acid sequence: CASSRDRNTGELFF.

This chain uses TRBV6-5 with TRBJ2-3, with a possible D match to TRBD2 (6 bases). The CDR3 runs to 16 residues. The V gene lost 0 bases and the J gene lost 5 bases, with 15 bases spanning the gap. Germline loops: CDR1 MNHEY, CDR2 SVGAGI. The CDR3, as DNA: TGTGCCAGCAGTTACTCGGCCGGGACTGGGGGAGATACGCAGTATTTT. This gives the protein CASSYSAGTGGDTQYF.

This sequence joins TRBV6-6 and TRBJ2-7; TRBD1 matches at 10 bases. Germline CDR1 is MNHNY and CDR2 is SVGAGI (reference sequence). The CDR3 totals 15 residues. The junction had 7 bases not matched to a gene; V was cut back by 7 bases and J by 1 base. This CDR3 is CASTHGTGASYEQYF. The CDR3 nucleotides are TGTGCCAGCACCCACGGGACAGGGGCTTCCTACGAGCAGTACTTC.

V and J are TRBV4-1 and TRBJ2-2; 8 nucleotides line up with TRBD2. V trimming: 3 bases; J trimming: 6 bases; junction bases outside the gene matches: 3. CDR1 and CDR2 (germline): MGHRA, YSYEKL. The CDR3 is 14 residues long. The CDR3 is CASSHSGTAGELFF. As DNA, the CDR3 is TGCGCCAGCAGCCATAGCGGGACCGCCGGGGAGCTGTTTTTT.

This clone has more than one count but fewer than ten. This sequence joins TRBV4-2 and TRBJ2-1, with TRBD1 matching 7 bases. The CDR3 is made up of 17 amino acids. The J segment lost 0 bases and the V segment lost 4 bases, leaving 9 bases of the junction unmatched. Germline-derived CDR1 and CDR2 are LGHNA and YNFKEQ. CDR3 DNA sequence: TGTGCCAGCAGCCGAGGGGGCCGGATGAGCTCCTACAATGAGCAGTTCTTC. Translated: CASSRGGRMSSYNEQFF.

This clone came up once. The chain uses TRBV7-9 and TRBJ2-5, with 12 bases fitting TRBD2. The tail of the sequence fits TRBJ2-7 better, so the J call may be wrong. This CDR3 is built from 15 residues. Germline lookup yields CDR1 SEHNR and CDR2 FQNEAQ (reference sequence). The DNA of the CDR3 is TGTGCCAGCAGGCGGACTAGCGGGGAAACCTACGAGCAGTACTTC. It encodes CASRRTSGETYEQYF.

This rearrangement joins TRBV7-2 to TRBJ2-5, with 13 bases that match TRBD2. The CDR3 length is 15 residues. Germline trimming cut 5 bases from V and 8 bases from J; bases unmatched to any gene: 8. Germline V gene lookup returns CDR1 SGHTA and CDR2 FQGNSA. Written as DNA, the CDR3 is TGTGCCAGCAGCCGGACTAGCGGGAGAGTAGGCACCCAGTACTTC. This gives the protein CASSRTSGRVGTQYF.

V gene TRBV19 combines with J gene TRBJ2-1, with D perhaps TRBD2 (5 bases). The CDR3 spans 13 residues. Trimming stripped 3 bases from V and 7 bases from J, with 10 bases between. The V gene's germline CDR1 is LNHDA and CDR2 SQIVND (reference sequence). CDR3 amino acids: CASSIHSGNEQFF. The CDR3 DNA is TGTGCCAGTAGTATCCACTCGGGGAATGAGCAGTTCTTC.

The chain couples TRBV27 to TRBJ2-7; D call uncertain. Germline V CDR1 and CDR2: MNHEY, SMNVEV (reference sequence). Trimming pared 2 bases from V and 7 bases from J, leaving 12 bases between. The CDR3 covers 13 residues. The CDR3 reads CASSLLNRGEQYF. Here the CDR3 DNA reads TGTGCCAGCAGTTTACTCAACCGAGGAGAGCAGTACTTC.

The rearrangement joins TRBV10-3 to TRBJ2-7; the match to TRBD2 covers 8 bases. Looked up from germline, CDR1 is ENHRY and CDR2 is SYGVKD. This CDR3 contains 14 residues. The V segment lost 3 bases and the J segment 2 bases; nucleotides outside the gene matches: 3. For the CDR3, the DNA is TGTGCCATCAGTGAACAACTAGCGGCCTACGAGCAGTACTTC. Encoded protein: CAISEQLAAYEQYF.

This chain links TRBV4-2 with TRBJ2-7; D remains unclear. The CDR3 consists of 15 residues. Germline V gene lookup returns CDR1 LGHNA and CDR2 YNFKEQ. Trimming took off 3 bases at V and 0 bases at J, with 12 bases between the two ends. The CDR3 protein is CASSQSALSSYEQYF. In DNA, the CDR3 is TGTGCCAGCAGCCAGAGCGCCCTAAGCTCCTACGAGCAGTACTTC.